These 5 T cell receptor beta chains came from one sample sequenced in a study of blood T cell repertoires in COVID-19. Clones were sequenced by immunoSEQ multiplex PCR, and TCRdb holds only the in-frame ones, with some missing. Of 490,000 or so clones listed, 88% are singletons. Material: PBMCs or T cells enriched from blood (not recorded which). All receptors derive from a woman aged 55-70 years who had recovered from COVID-19.

The gene calls are TRBV7-2 and TRBJ1-1; 7 nucleotides align to TRBD1. CDR1 is SGHTA, CDR2 FQGNSA, per germline. CDR3 length: 15 residues. J gave up 1 base and V 2 bases, and 4 bases lay outside the gene matches. CDR3 amino acids: CASSLRNRGNTEAFF. CDR3 DNA sequence: TGTGCCAGCAGCTTAAGAAACAGGGGGAACACTGAAGCTTTCTTT.

The chain employs TRBV13 and TRBJ1-2, with a weak D call TRBD1 (5 bases). The CDR3 extends over 14 amino acids. V lost 3 bases, J lost 4 bases, and 12 bases lay in between. Germline V gene sequence: CDR1 PRHDT, CDR2 FYEKMQ (reference sequence). The CDR3 loop is CASSFAGGSYGYTF. In nucleotides, the CDR3 is TGTGCCAGCAGCTTCGCCGGGGGGAGCTATGGCTACACCTTC.

V usage is TRBV12-5 and J usage is TRBJ2-5; D perhaps matches TRBD2 (5 bases). The germline V gene has CDR1 LGHNT and CDR2 FRNRAP. Trimming removed 4 bases from V and 9 bases from J, with 12 bases in between. The CDR3 is made up of 12 amino acids. The CDR3 here is CASGSPSGAQYF. In nucleotides, the CDR3 is TGTGCTAGTGGTTCCCCAAGCGGTGCCCAGTACTTC.

The chain carries TRBV10-3 and TRBJ2-7, with D possibly TRBD2 on 6 matching bases. Trimming shortened V by 2 bases and J by 1 base, and 12 bases separated the two germline ends. Per the germline V gene, CDR1 is ENHRY and CDR2 is SYGVKD. This CDR3 contains 15 residues. CDR3 region: CAISERPGGSYEQYF. In DNA form, the CDR3 reads TGTGCCATCAGTGAGAGGCCCGGGGGATCCTACGAGCAGTACTTC.

This rearrangement joins TRBV6-5 to TRBJ1-6, with D possibly TRBD1 on 5 matching bases. CDR1 and CDR2 from the germline V gene are MNHEY and SVGAGI. V was pared by 2 bases and J by 6 bases, with 8 bases between. The CDR3 runs to 14 residues. Here the CDR3 DNA reads TGTGCCAGCAGTTACAGGGGCCCTAATTCACCCCTCCACTTT. It yields the protein CASSYRGPNSPLHF.